The following is a T cell receptor beta chain sequence with its context. Other DNA sequences in this specimen translate into the identical CDR3. TCRdb's table, derived via immunoSEQ multiplex PCR, lists solely in-frame clones and lacks some. The sample holds some 130,000 clones; approximately 81% are singletons and the top ten take around 3.3%. V was clipped by 5 bases and J by 10 bases; unmatched bases: 16. The CDR3 is 15 residues long. Germline CDR1 SGHTA, CDR2 FQGNSA. This record comes from a study of cytotoxic CD8 clonotypes in ibrutinib-treated CLL. Across the study: Under twelve relapsed/refractory, 15 treatment-naive; around 18 IGHV unmutated.

This specimen was PBMCs, taken after 24 months of ibrutinib treatment. The source is a human donor with chronic lymphocytic leukemia. The chain recombines TRBV7-2 with TRBJ1-2, with TRBD1 matching over 7 bases. DNA for the CDR3: TGTGCCAGCAGCCTATCCGGGACAGCCAAAACTCCCTACACCTTC. It codes for CASSLSGTAKTPYTF.